The 27 T cell receptor beta chains listed next were all sequenced from one sample in a study of T cells after yellow fever vaccination. Using its own MiXCR run on the 5' RACE reads, TCRdb lists one record per CDR3 protein. Among fewer than 350,000 distinct CDR3 sequences listed, 4% to 5.5% were seen once. The input for sequencing was PBMCs, taken 15 days after the yellow fever booster vaccination. The receptor set was obtained from a man aged 18 to 29 who received the YFV17D yellow fever vaccine.

V gene TRBV7-2 combines with J gene TRBJ2-7, with 10 bases identical to TRBD1. V shed 5 bases, J shed 3 bases, and the junction held 4 bases outside the gene matches. The CDR3 sequence is 14 residues long. The germline V gene encodes CDR1 SGHTA and CDR2 FQGNSA. CDR3 nucleotide sequence: TGTGCCAGCAGCACGGGACAGGGGTACTACGAGCAGTACTTC. This sequence encodes CASSTGQGYYEQYF.

This clonotype showed up many times. The rearrangement uses TRBV7-2 and TRBJ2-1, with 7 nucleotides matching TRBD2. V lost 2 bases and J lost 10; bases outside the gene matches: 5. Germline CDR1 reads SGHTA; CDR2 reads FQGNSA. The CDR3 has 13 amino acids. Here the CDR3 reads CASSLFQRGEQFF. Written as DNA, the CDR3 is TGTGCCAGCAGCTTATTTCAGCGGGGCGAGCAGTTCTTC.

The J gene is TRBJ2-3, the V gene TRBV7-3; 8 bases fit TRBD2. The CDR3 contains 16 residues. Per germline, CDR1 SGHTA and CDR2 FQGTGA. V lost 3 bases, J lost 3 bases, and 8 bases stayed unmatched. This CDR3 is CASSFGSSGGTDTQYF. The CDR3 DNA is TGTGCCAGCAGCTTTGGATCCAGCGGGGGTACAGATACGCAGTATTTT.

The rearrangement uses TRBV19 and TRBJ2-4, with unresolved D. V was trimmed by 4 bases and J by 0 bases, leaving 16 bases between them. Germline V gene sequence: CDR1 LNHDA, CDR2 SQIVND (reference sequence). This CDR3 is built from 17 residues. The CDR3 sequence is CASSTSNILLAKNIQYF. Written as DNA, the CDR3 is TGTGCCAGTAGTACGAGTAATATTTTGTTAGCCAAAAACATTCAGTACTTC. Using reference TRBV19 and TRBJ2-4 for the parts outside the CDR3, the full variable domain is DGGITQSPKYLFRKEGQNVTLSCEQNLNHDAMYWYRQDPGQGLRLIYYSQIVNDFQKGDIAEGYSVSREKKESFPLTVTSAQKNPTAFYLCASSTSNILLAKNIQYFGAGTRLSVL.

This clonotype was counted many times. The rearrangement uses TRBV7-6 and TRBJ2-3; no definite D call. V was pared by 3 bases and J by 2 bases, with 6 bases between. Germline V gives CDR1 SGHVS, CDR2 FNYEAQ. The CDR3 loop spans 13 amino acids. This CDR3 is CASSLAYTDTQYF. CDR3 coding DNA: TGTGCCAGCAGCTTGGCTTACACAGATACGCAGTATTTT.

The table lists this clonotype with many counts. The chain is built from TRBV7-9 and TRBJ2-3; D perhaps matches TRBD2 (5 bases). Trimming left V 3 bases short and J 3 bases short, with 13 bases between. Germline assignment: CDR1 SEHNR and CDR2 FQNEAQ (reference sequence). The CDR3 extends over 15 amino acids. As DNA, the CDR3 is TGTGCCAGCAGCTTTGGAGGCAGTAGAACAGATACGCAGTATTTT. Encoded protein: CASSFGGSRTDTQYF.

This clonotype was seen many times. The chain employs TRBV9 and TRBJ2-7; D remains ambiguous. CDR3 length: 15 amino acids. V was trimmed by 4 bases and J by 6 bases, leaving 20 bases between them. Germline V gives CDR1 SGDLS, CDR2 YYNGEE. The CDR3 bases are TGTGCCAGCAGCCTATCAGACTCCCTTATCCCCGAGCAGTACTTC. Translation gives CASSLSDSLIPEQYF.

This clonotype showed up just a few times. The V call is TRBV20-1, the J call TRBJ2-3; D is possibly TRBD1 (6 bases). This CDR3 contains 14 residues. Germline V gene lookup returns CDR1 DFQATT and CDR2 SNEGSKA (reference sequence). V shed 3 bases and J shed 3 bases, with 13 bases lying between them. CDR3 sequence: CSASSGRGTDTQYF. CDR3 sequence (DNA): TGCAGTGCTAGTTCAGGCAGGGGAACAGATACGCAGTATTTT.

This clonotype was counted many times. This chain joins TRBV5-1 and TRBJ1-6, with D maybe TRBD1 (5 bases). From germline, CDR1 is SGHRS and CDR2 YFSETQ. V dropped 0 bases and J dropped 7 bases, with 11 bases sitting between them. The CDR3 sequence is 15 residues long. The chain's CDR3 is CASSLAGKENSPLHF. DNA for the CDR3: TGCGCCAGCAGCTTGGCAGGGAAAGAGAATTCACCCCTCCACTTT. The whole variable domain, remainder taken from reference TRBV5-1 and TRBJ1-6, is KAGVTQTPRYLIKTRGQQVTLSCSPISGHRSVSWYQQTPGQGLQFLFEYFSETQRNKGNFPGRFSGRQFSNSRSEMNVSTLELGDSALYLCASSLAGKENSPLHFGNGTRLTVT.

In this sample, this clonotype turned up many times. The gene calls are TRBV7-2 and TRBJ2-1; no definite D call. The length of the CDR3 is 13 residues. The germline V and J ends were trimmed by 6 bases and 8 bases, with 14 bases remaining between them. In germline, CDR1 is SGHTA, CDR2 FQGNSA. The CDR3 nucleotides read TGTGCCAGCAGTTTTTCTCTAGGCGATGAGCAGTTCTTC. Protein: CASSFSLGDEQFF.

This clonotype has just a few counts. This chain uses TRBV7-2 with TRBJ2-3, with 16 bases aligning to TRBD2. Germline V gene lookup returns CDR1 SGHTA and CDR2 FQGNSA. Unmatched junction bases numbered 11, after V lost 6 bases and J lost 8 bases. The CDR3 length is 17 residues. CDR3 nucleotide sequence: TGTGCCAGCAGTATATTCGGGACTAGCGGGGGGGAAGGTACGCAGTATTTT. Translation gives CASSIFGTSGGEGTQYF.

The V gene is TRBV7-6, the J gene TRBJ2-3; D is ambiguous. The CDR3 is 14 residues long. V was trimmed by 3 bases and J by 4 bases, leaving 11 bases between them. Germline CDR1 reads SGHVS; CDR2 reads FNYEAQ. The CDR3 sequence is CASSLRHGPDTQYF. DNA for the CDR3: TGTGCCAGCAGCTTGAGACACGGACCAGATACGCAGTATTTT.

The chain has TRBV18 and TRBJ1-5; D remains unclear. The CDR3 covers 14 residues. Trimming shortened V by 1 base and J by 6 bases, and 10 bases separated the two germline ends. Germline values: CDR1 KGHSH, CDR2 LQKENI. The chain's CDR3 is CASSPRAGGQPQHF. The CDR3 bases are TGTGCCAGCTCACCACGGGCAGGCGGTCAGCCCCAGCATTTT.

This clonotype was observed many times. The chain has TRBV6-2 or TRBV6-3 and TRBJ2-1; TRBD2 matches 9 bases. Germline CDR1 MNHEY, CDR2 SVGEGT. The CDR3 is made up of 15 amino acids. V lost 2 bases to trimming and J lost 7 bases; unmatched junction nucleotides: 6. The CDR3 coding sequence is TGTGCCAGCAGTTACACCGGTAGCGGGGGTAATGAGCAGTTCTTC. Translated, it gives CASSYTGSGGNEQFF.

The chain uses TRBV5-1 and TRBJ1-1; 8 bases agree with TRBD1. V was pared by 2 bases and J by 14 bases, with 14 bases of the junction left unmatched. CDR3 length: 14 residues. Germline V gene sequence: CDR1 SGHRS, CDR2 YFSETQ. The CDR3 bases are TGCGCCAGCAGCTTCGGGACAGGAAAACGGTTGCTATTCTTT. The encoded protein is CASSFGTGKRLLFF.

At least ten counts were recorded for this clonotype. V and J are TRBV5-5 and TRBJ2-7; TRBD2 matches 8 bases. CDR3 length: 13 amino acids. Germline CDR1 reads SGHKS; CDR2 reads YYEKEE (reference sequence). V lost 2 bases, J lost 3 bases, and 1 base stayed unmatched. CDR3 protein: CASSLSGGYEQYV. The CDR3 DNA is TGTGCCAGCAGCTTAAGCGGGGGCTACGAGCAGTACGTC.

The J gene is TRBJ2-1, the V gene TRBV5-1; 11 nucleotides agree with TRBD2. The CDR3 is made up of 16 amino acids. J gave up 8 bases and V 3 bases, and 10 bases lay outside the gene matches. Germline-derived CDR1 and CDR2 are SGHRS and YFSETQ. The CDR3 loop is CASSSQASGGLDEQFF. DNA for the CDR3: TGCGCCAGCAGCTCTCAAGCTAGCGGGGGGCTTGATGAGCAGTTCTTC.

This clonotype was seen a few times. The V gene is TRBV3-1, the J gene TRBJ1-4; 8 bases are a match to TRBD1. Germline trimming cut 6 bases from V and 10 bases from J; bases unmatched to any gene: 4. This CDR3 has 12 amino acids. The germline CDR1 and CDR2 sequences are LGHDT and YNNKEL (reference sequence). The CDR3 reads CASRQGEGKLFF. The DNA of the CDR3 is TGTGCCAGCAGACAGGGGGAGGGAAAACTGTTTTTT.

This rearrangement joins TRBV7-2 to TRBJ1-6; 7 bases map to TRBD1. This CDR3 spans 14 amino acids. V gave up 1 base and J gave up 10 bases; unmatched junction bases: 4. Germline V lookup: CDR1 SGHTA, CDR2 FQGNSA. The CDR3, as DNA: TGTGCCAGCAGCTTAGACAGGGGATGGTCACCCCTCCACTTT. It is translated as CASSLDRGWSPLHF.

The chain uses TRBV5-1 and TRBJ2-5, with 8 bases aligning to TRBD1. Germline loops: CDR1 SGHRS, CDR2 YFSETQ. The CDR3 is 16 residues long. Trimming took 0 bases from V and 1 from J; bases not matched to a gene: 5. CDR3 loop: CASSLAGTGLQETQYF. In DNA, the CDR3 is TGCGCCAGCAGCTTGGCCGGGACAGGCCTCCAAGAGACCCAGTACTTC.

This clonotype turned up a few times. The rearrangement links TRBV4-3 to TRBJ1-4; D possibly corresponds to TRBD1 (6 bases). Trimming removed 0 bases at V and 0 bases at J, with 11 bases between. The length of the CDR3 is 17 residues. The germline V gene encodes CDR1 LGHNA and CDR2 YSLEER. The chain's CDR3 is CASSQDRGAATNEKLFF. For the CDR3, the DNA is TGCGCCAGCAGCCAAGATCGGGGGGCTGCAACTAATGAAAAACTGTTTTTT.

This clonotype was seen repeatedly, ten times or more. The CDR3 DNA reads as TGTGCCAGCAGCCTACCCATCTCCGGGTTCGTAGGCGGCTACACCTTC. It is translated as CASSLPISGFVGGYTF. V gene TRBV9 combines with J gene TRBJ1-2, with D uncertain. Germline V gene data show CDR1 as SGDLS and CDR2 as YYNGEE. V dropped 4 bases and J dropped 8 bases, with 24 bases sitting between them. The CDR3 is 16 amino acids. Variable domain in full (rest from reference TRBV9 and TRBJ1-2): DSGVTQTPKHLITATGQRVTLRCSPRSGDLSVYWYQQSLDQGLQFLIQYYNGEERAKGNILERFSAQQFPDLHSELNLSSLELGDSALYFCASSLPISGFVGGYTFGSGTRLTVV.

The chain's CDR3 is CASSAPNRGRRWEQFF. CDR3 nucleotides: TGTGCCAGCAGCGCCCCGAACAGGGGGCGCAGATGGGAGCAGTTCTTC. This chain connects TRBV5-5 to TRBJ2-1; 9 nucleotides agree with TRBD1. V shed 4 bases and J 10 bases; nucleotides not matched to a gene: 15. The CDR3 contains 16 residues. Germline V gene sequence: CDR1 SGHKS, CDR2 YYEKEE (reference sequence).

This clonotype was detected many times. The chain links TRBV7-6 to TRBJ2-7, with TRBD1 identical over 9 bases. CDR3 size: 17 residues. Looked up from germline, CDR1 is SGHVS and CDR2 is FNYEAQ. V shed 1 base and J 4 bases; nucleotides not matched to a gene: 11. CDR3 coding DNA: TGTGCCAGCAGCTTAGAACAGAGAGGACAGGGGCCTTACGAGCAGTACTTC. Amino acids: CASSLEQRGQGPYEQYF.

This clonotype was observed many times. V and J are TRBV12-3 or TRBV12-4 and TRBJ2-2, with D perhaps TRBD1 (6 bases). The CDR3 spans 14 residues. V lost 6 bases and J lost 5, with 13 bases in between. The CDR3 spells CASRPGQKTGELFF. The CDR3 DNA sequence: TGTGCCAGCAGACCCGGACAGAAAACCGGGGAGCTGTTTTTT.

The V and J genes are TRBV12-3 or TRBV12-4 and TRBJ1-6; tentatively, D is TRBD1 (6 bases). The CDR3 length is 14 residues. The V end lost 11 bases, the J end lost 10 bases, and 21 bases lay between the germline ends. The CDR3 reads CAYLSGGAGSPLHF. The CDR3 region has the DNA TGTGCCTACCTGTCCGGGGGCGCGGGGTCACCCCTCCACTTT.

This clonotype was picked up a small number of times. The V and J genes are TRBV7-2 and TRBJ1-1, with D maybe TRBD1 (6 bases). Trimming removed 1 base from V and 9 bases from J, with 18 bases in between. Germline V gene sequence: CDR1 SGHTA, CDR2 FQGNSA. The length of the CDR3 is 15 residues. The DNA for the CDR3 is TGTGCCAGCAGCTTAGGGGCAAGGACAGAGGTAAAAGCTTTCTTT. Protein sequence: CASSLGARTEVKAFF.